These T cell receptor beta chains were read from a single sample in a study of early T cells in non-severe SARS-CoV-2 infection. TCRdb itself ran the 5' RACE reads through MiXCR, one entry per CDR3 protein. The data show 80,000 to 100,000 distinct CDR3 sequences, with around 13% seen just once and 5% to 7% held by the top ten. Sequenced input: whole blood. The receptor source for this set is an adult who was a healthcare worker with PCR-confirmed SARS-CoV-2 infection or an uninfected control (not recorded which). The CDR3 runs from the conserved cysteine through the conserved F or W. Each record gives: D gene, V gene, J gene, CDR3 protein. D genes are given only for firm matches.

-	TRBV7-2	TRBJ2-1	CASSLQVVSYNEQFF
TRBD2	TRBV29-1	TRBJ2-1	CSVEGPSGVGDEQFF
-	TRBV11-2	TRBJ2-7	CASSSTYERYF
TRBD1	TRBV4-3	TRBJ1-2	CASSQGDRAGGYGYTF
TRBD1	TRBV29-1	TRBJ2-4	CSARDSKNIQYF
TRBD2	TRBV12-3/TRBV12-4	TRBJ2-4	CASSSGLAGGQGNIQYF
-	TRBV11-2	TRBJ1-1	CASSARPGTYAEAFF
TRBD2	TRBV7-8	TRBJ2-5	CASSLGSGGIQETQYF
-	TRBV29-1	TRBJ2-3	CSVHQARTDTQYF
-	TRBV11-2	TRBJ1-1	CASSAGPNTEAFF
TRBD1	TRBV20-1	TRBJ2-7	CSARGTGSYEQYF
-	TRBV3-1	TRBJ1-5	CASSQRSSGNQPQHF
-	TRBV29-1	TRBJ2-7	CSGGDSNYEQYF
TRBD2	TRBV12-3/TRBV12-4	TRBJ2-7	CASTGTRDEQYF
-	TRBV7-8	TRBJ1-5	CASSLVWNQPQHF
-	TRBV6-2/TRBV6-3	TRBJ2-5	CASRPGQGGKETQYF
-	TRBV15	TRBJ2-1	CATSRDRFLEQFF
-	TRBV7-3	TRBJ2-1	CASSPHSRIGEQFF
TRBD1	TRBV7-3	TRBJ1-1	CASRRGQGNTEAFF
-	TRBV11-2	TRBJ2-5	CASSLDGEGQETQYF
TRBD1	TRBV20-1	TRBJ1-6	CSARYYGQEYNSPLHF
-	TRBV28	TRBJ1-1	CASIQFEAFF
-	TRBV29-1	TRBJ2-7	CSVETGYGSEQYF
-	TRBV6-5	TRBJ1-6	CASSYRHTGNSPLHF
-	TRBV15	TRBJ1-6	CATSRPGRGNSPLHF
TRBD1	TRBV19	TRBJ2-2	CATSGTGYTGELFF
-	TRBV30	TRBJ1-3	CAWSVGVTPGNTIYF
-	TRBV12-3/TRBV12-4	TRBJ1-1	CASRGSRTTNTEAFF
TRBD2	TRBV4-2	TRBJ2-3	CASSQARLAGTDTQYF
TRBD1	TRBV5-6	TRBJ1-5	CASSSGTGSAQPQHF
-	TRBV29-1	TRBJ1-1	CSVEDLTGWGTEAFF
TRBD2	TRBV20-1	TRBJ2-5	CSVISGAQETQYF
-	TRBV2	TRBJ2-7	CASSLAPIPPHEQYF
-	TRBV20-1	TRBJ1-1	CSAEERGRNTEAFF
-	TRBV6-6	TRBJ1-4	CATRRETNEKLFF
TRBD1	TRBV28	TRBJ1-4	CASYPGQRGTNEKLFF
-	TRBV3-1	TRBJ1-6	CASSQELDSAYNSPLHF
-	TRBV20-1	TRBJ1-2	CSAPTRLTNYGYTF
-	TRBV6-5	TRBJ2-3	CASSYYGTISTDTQYF
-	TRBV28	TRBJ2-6	CASSFGLTGANVLTF
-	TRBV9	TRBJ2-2	CASSVRTAKGGGELFF
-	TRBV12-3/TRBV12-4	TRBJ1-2	CASRYHYGYTF
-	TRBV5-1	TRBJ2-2	CASSLYRANTGELFF
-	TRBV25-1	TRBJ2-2	CASGRGAGPNTGELFF
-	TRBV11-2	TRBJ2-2	CASSLMGGAPGELFF
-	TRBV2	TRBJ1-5	CASSVEGPEQPQHF
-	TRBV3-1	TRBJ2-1	CASSQGGPSSYNEQFF
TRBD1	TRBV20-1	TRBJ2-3	CSARGLLQGAGDTQYF
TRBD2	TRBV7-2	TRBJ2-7	CASSYYGGASPYEQYF
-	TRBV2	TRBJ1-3	CASSEVRNSGNTIYF
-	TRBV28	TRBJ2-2	CASSKSGFANTGELFF
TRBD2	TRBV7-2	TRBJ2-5	CASSSSGGRETQYF
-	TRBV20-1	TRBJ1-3	CSAPGDSGNTIYF
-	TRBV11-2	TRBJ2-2	CALPGLRNTGELFF
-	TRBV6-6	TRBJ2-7	CASNAPGGEQYF